This T cell receptor beta chain emerged from a study of T cell responses to AZD1222 COVID-19 vaccine. Looking at the study overall: Second-dose intervals near 4 or 12 weeks were combined.

CDR1 LNHNV and CDR2 YYDKDF come from the germline V gene (reference sequence). With V trimmed by 7 bases and J by 7 bases, 19 bases remained unmatched. The CDR3 is 18 amino acids. Data came from immunoSEQ multiplex PCR; TCRdb stores just in-frame clones and leaves some out. The sample has around 120,000 clones, roughly 91% seen once. This specimen was peripheral blood, taken on day 0 of AZD1222 vaccination. This TCR derives from an adult in good health. V usage is TRBV15 and J usage is TRBJ1-4; 9 bases line up with TRBD1. CDR3 sequence reads: CATTKSRGQGSEREKLFF. CDR3 coding DNA: TGTGCCACCACCAAATCGAGAGGACAGGGGTCGGAACGTGAAAAACTGTTTTTT. The variable domain in full, with the rest retrieved from reference TRBV15 and TRBJ1-4, is DAMVIQNPRYQVTQFGKPVTLSCSQTLNHNVMYWYQQKSSQAPKLLFHYYDKDFNNEADTPDNFQSRRPNTSFCFLDIRSPGLGDTAMYLCATTKSRGQGSEREKLFFGSGTQLSVL.